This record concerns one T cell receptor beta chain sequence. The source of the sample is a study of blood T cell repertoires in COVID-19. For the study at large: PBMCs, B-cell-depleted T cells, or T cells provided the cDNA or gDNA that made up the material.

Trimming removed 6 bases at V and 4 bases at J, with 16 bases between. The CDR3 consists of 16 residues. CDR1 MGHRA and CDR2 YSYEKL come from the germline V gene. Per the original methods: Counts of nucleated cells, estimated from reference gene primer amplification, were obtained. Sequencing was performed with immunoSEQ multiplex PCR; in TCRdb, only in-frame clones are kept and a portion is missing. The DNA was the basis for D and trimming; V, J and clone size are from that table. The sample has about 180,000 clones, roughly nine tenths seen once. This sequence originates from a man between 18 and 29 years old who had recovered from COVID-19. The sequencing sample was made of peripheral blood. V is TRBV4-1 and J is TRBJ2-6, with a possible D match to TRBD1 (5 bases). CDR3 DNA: TGCGCCAGCAGGGACACTCTGGGGCCCGGGGCCAACGTCCTGACTTTC. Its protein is CASRDTLGPGANVLTF.